Presented here are 20 T cell receptor beta chains from one specimen sequenced in a study of identical twins. MiXCR, run by TCRdb on the 5' RACE reads, gives a single entry per CDR3 protein. Of 450,000 to 650,000 distinct CDR3 sequences listed, roughly 15% were seen once; the top ten hold around 0.48%. Another study also made use of these data, one on yellow fever vaccine responses in identical twins.

Sequences were obtained from CD4+ T cells sorted from blood. The receptors shown here come from a woman under 30 in good health.

V and J are TRBV4-1 and TRBJ2-3; D tentatively reads TRBD1 or TRBD2 (6 bases each). Trimming cost V 2 bases and J 4 bases, with 10 bases left between them. The germline V gene has CDR1 MGHRA and CDR2 YSYEKL. The CDR3 covers 14 residues. CDR3 protein: CASSQHGGPDTQYF. Here the CDR3 DNA reads TGCGCCAGCAGCCAACACGGGGGCCCAGATACGCAGTATTTT.

This clonotype was seen only a few times. The chain carries TRBV5-1 and TRBJ2-7; TRBD2 agrees at 14 bases. Germline lookup yields CDR1 SGHRS and CDR2 YFSETQ. V lost 3 bases to trimming and J lost 4 bases; unmatched junction nucleotides: 3. The length of the CDR3 is 15 residues. The DNA of the CDR3 is TGCGCCAGCAGCTGGGGACTAGCGGGAGCTTACGAGCAGTACTTC. Translating gives CASSWGLAGAYEQYF. Full variable domain (outside the CDR3, taken from reference TRBV5-1 and TRBJ2-7): KAGVTQTPRYLIKTRGQQVTLSCSPISGHRSVSWYQQTPGQGLQFLFEYFSETQRNKGNFPGRFSGRQFSNSRSEMNVSTLELGDSALYLCASSWGLAGAYEQYFGPGTRLTVT.

This clonotype was counted a few times. This rearrangement joins TRBV5-1 to TRBJ2-1; 8 bases match TRBD2. Germline V CDR1 and CDR2: SGHRS, YFSETQ. The CDR3 sequence is 16 residues long. J gave up 0 bases and V 5 bases, and 7 bases lay outside the gene matches. The CDR3 sequence is CASRSGSGGSYNEQFF. CDR3 in DNA: TGCGCCAGCAGAAGCGGGAGCGGGGGCTCCTACAATGAGCAGTTCTTC.

This clonotype was observed a handful of times. CDR3 sequence reads: CASSLATTRGETQYF. The CDR3 DNA follows: TGCGCCAGCAGCTTGGCTACGACGAGGGGGGAGACCCAGTACTTC. The chain joins TRBV5-1 to TRBJ2-5, with D perhaps TRBD1 (6 bases). The CDR3 covers 15 residues. The V end was cut by 0 bases, the J end by 5 bases, with 14 bases between. Germline-derived CDR1 and CDR2 are SGHRS and YFSETQ.

This chain uses TRBV24-1 with TRBJ2-7; D uncertain. V was cut by 6 bases and J by 6 bases, with 11 bases left in between. The CDR3 loop spans 12 amino acids. Germline-derived CDR1 and CDR2 are KGHDR and SFDVKD. The CDR3 sequence is CATSFGPSEQYF. CDR3 coding DNA: TGTGCCACCAGTTTTGGACCATCCGAGCAGTACTTC.

This rearrangement joins TRBV5-1 to TRBJ2-2; TRBD2 matches at 8 bases. This CDR3 has 15 amino acids. The V gene's germline CDR1 is SGHRS and CDR2 YFSETQ. Losses at the gene ends were 0 bases for V and 6 bases for J; bases not matched to a gene: 4. The CDR3 loop reads CASSLAGLVAGELFF. CDR3 bases: TGCGCCAGCAGCTTGGCGGGACTAGTAGCCGGGGAGCTGTTTTTT.

The sample holds a few counts of this clonotype. The V gene is TRBV12-3 or TRBV12-4, the J gene TRBJ2-5; 14 bases align to TRBD2. The junction had 5 bases not matched to a gene; V was cut back by 6 bases and J by 5 bases. The CDR3 runs 15 residues. The CDR3 is CASRRLAGGRETQYF. The CDR3, as DNA: TGTGCCAGCAGACGACTAGCGGGGGGGAGGGAGACCCAGTACTTC.

This chain uses TRBV20-1 with TRBJ2-1; perhaps TRBD2 as D (8 bases). V was clipped by 5 bases and J by 8 bases, with 19 bases between them. This CDR3 spans 14 amino acids. CDR1 and CDR2 from the germline V gene are DFQATT and SNEGSKA (reference sequence). The CDR3 nucleotides read TGCAGTGCTCACCCGGGACTAGGGGGCGATGAGCAGTTCTTC. Translating it yields CSAHPGLGGDEQFF.

CDR3 loop: CATSDQGLATNNEQFF. DNA for the CDR3: TGTGCCACCAGTGACCAGGGACTAGCCACGAACAATGAGCAGTTCTTC. The gene calls are TRBV24-1 and TRBJ2-1, with TRBD2 matching over 9 bases. J lost 5 bases, V lost 4 bases, and 8 bases had no gene match. The germline CDR1 and CDR2 sequences are KGHDR and SFDVKD. The CDR3 totals 16 residues.

This clonotype appeared many times. The rearrangement joins TRBV29-1 to TRBJ2-3; 10 positions agree with TRBD2. The CDR3 has 15 residues. Germline V gives CDR1 SQVTM, CDR2 ANQGSEA. J gave up 4 bases and V 4 bases, and 8 bases lay outside the gene matches. CDR3 bases: TGCAGCGTTGGGGGACTAGCGTTGTCTCCAGATACGCAGTATTTT. Its translation: CSVGGLALSPDTQYF.

This clonotype was detected a few times. The chain has TRBV3-1 and TRBJ2-2; possibly TRBD2 for D (6 bases). V was cut by 4 bases and J by 7 bases, with 16 bases left in between. The germline gives CDR1 LGHDT, CDR2 YNNKEL (reference sequence). This CDR3 has 15 residues. The chain's CDR3 is CASSLHGGKYGELFF. The DNA of the CDR3 is TGTGCCAGCAGCCTTCACGGGGGAAAGTACGGGGAGCTGTTTTTT.

In its sample, this clonotype was seen a few times. This chain connects TRBV7-2 to TRBJ2-1; maybe TRBD2 (5 bases). Germline V lookup: CDR1 SGHTA, CDR2 FQGNSA. The germline V and J ends were trimmed by 5 bases and 12 bases, with 17 bases remaining between them. The CDR3 sequence is 13 residues long. The CDR3 region has the DNA TGTGCCAGCAGCCCGCTTCGGACTGGGCGGCAGTTCTTC. This translates into CASSPLRTGRQFF.

This clonotype was counted a few times. The gene calls are TRBV12-3 or TRBV12-4 and TRBJ2-5, with D possibly being TRBD2 (5 bases). The CDR3 spans 14 residues. The V and J ends lost 6 bases and 5 bases respectively, with 16 bases between them. Here the CDR3 DNA reads TGTGCCAGCAGACTAGGTACGAGCGGCGAGACCCAGTACTTC. It is translated as CASRLGTSGETQYF.

The chain joins TRBV7-9 to TRBJ2-3; no clear D gene. In germline, CDR1 is SEHNR, CDR2 FQNEAQ (reference sequence). Trimming removed 8 bases from V and 2 bases from J, with 17 bases in between. The CDR3 contains 15 residues. The chain's CDR3 is CASGGRSTVTDTQYF. The CDR3 DNA reads as TGTGCCAGCGGTGGGCGGTCTACAGTCACAGATACGCAGTATTTT.

This clonotype was seen a handful of times. The V call is TRBV4-1, the J call TRBJ2-2; D possibly uses TRBD1 or TRBD2 (5 bases each). This CDR3 region has 16 residues. V was pared by 3 bases and J by 3 bases, with 14 bases between. From germline, CDR1 is MGHRA and CDR2 YSYEKL. The CDR3 loop reads CASSQGTWADTGELFF. For the CDR3, the DNA is TGCGCCAGCAGCCAGGGGACCTGGGCGGACACCGGGGAGCTGTTTTTT.

This rearrangement joins TRBV18 to TRBJ2-5, with D unclear. CDR3 length: 14 residues. Trimming removed 2 bases at V and 5 bases at J, with 12 bases between. CDR1 is KGHSH and CDR2 is LQKENI in the germline V gene. The CDR3 sequence is CASSPSSASETQYF. The CDR3 bases are TGTGCCAGCTCACCAAGCTCAGCCAGCGAGACCCAGTACTTC.

This clonotype was detected a few times. J is TRBJ2-1 and V is TRBV20-1, with D possibly matching TRBD2 (5 bases). CDR1 and CDR2 (germline): DFQATT, SNEGSKA (reference sequence). V was shortened by 3 bases and J by 4 bases, with 10 bases between the two germline ends. This CDR3 is built from 13 residues. The CDR3, as DNA: TGCAGTGCTAGTTCGGGGAGTTACAATGAGCAGTTCTTC. This encodes CSASSGSYNEQFF.

This clonotype has just a few counts. The rearrangement uses TRBV5-5 and TRBJ1-5; unclear D gene. V lost 4 bases and J lost 5, with 10 bases in between. This CDR3 region has 13 residues. The germline gives CDR1 SGHKS, CDR2 YYEKEE (reference sequence). The CDR3 sequence: CASSRSGDQPQHF. CDR3 sequence (DNA): TGTGCCAGCAGCCGCTCGGGCGATCAGCCCCAGCATTTT.

The V and J genes are TRBV25-1 and TRBJ2-7; D is uncertain. Germline CDR1 is MGHDK and CDR2 is SYGVNS. The CDR3 is made up of 11 amino acids. V was clipped by 5 bases and J by 5 bases, with 7 bases between them. The CDR3: CASSPRDEQYF. CDR3 DNA sequence: TGTGCCAGCAGTCCCCGCGACGAGCAGTACTTC.

CDR3 region: CASSAAGGQETQYF. CDR3 bases: TGCGCCAGCAGTGCGGCGGGAGGCCAAGAGACCCAGTACTTC. The rearrangement uses TRBV10-2 and TRBJ2-5, with TRBD2 matching over 8 bases. The V segment lost 4 bases and the J segment 1 base; nucleotides outside the gene matches: 2. The CDR3 extends over 14 amino acids. Germline V lookup: CDR1 WSHSY, CDR2 SAAADI.